The rows below give T cell receptor beta chains drawn from one sample of a study of T-cell memory formation after mild COVID-19. MiXCR, run by TCRdb on the 5' RACE reads, gives a single entry per CDR3 protein. Here the sample spans approximately 250,000 distinct CDR3 sequences, over 15% being singletons. The sample taken for sequencing was PBMCs or a T cell subset sorted from them (not recorded which). The receptors derive from a man aged 18 to 30 who had mild COVID-19 (a few samples of this study predate the infection). Cell type and time point are not known. The CDR3 runs from the conserved cysteine through the conserved F or W. D genes are given only for firm matches. Not all rows give a size; the values are once, few, many and, for expanded clones, a class.

NA	TRBV19	TRBJ1-1	NA	TGTGCCAGTAGGGCGGCAGGGTTCAACACTGAAGCTTTCTTT	CASRAAGFNTEAFF
NA	TRBV7-6	TRBJ1-1	many	TGTGCCAGCAGCTCCCAGGAGAACACTGAAGCTTTCTTT	CASSSQENTEAFF
TRBD2	TRBV11-1	TRBJ2-1	few	TGTGCCAGCAGCGATAGGACTAGCGATGAGCAGTTCTTC	CASSDRTSDEQFF
NA	TRBV4-1	TRBJ2-3	many	TGCGCCAGCAGCCAAGCCCCACTACGGGCAGATACGCAGTATTTT	CASSQAPLRADTQYF
TRBD1	TRBV18	TRBJ2-7	NA	TGTGCCACTCAAACCGGGACAGGAGCCTACGAGCAGTACTTC	CATQTGTGAYEQYF
NA	TRBV28	TRBJ1-2	NA	TGTGCCAGCACCGAATATTCTAACTATGGCTACACCTTC	CASTEYSNYGYTF
NA	TRBV19	TRBJ1-1	few	TGTGCCAGTACCCGCGGGCTTACTGAAGCTTTCTTT	CASTRGLTEAFF
NA	TRBV4-2	TRBJ2-7	NA	TGTGCCAGCAGCCAGGTTGCAGGGGAATCCTCCTACGAGCAGTACTTC	CASSQVAGESSYEQYF
NA	TRBV6-5	TRBJ2-4	few	TGTGCCAGCAGTTCCAACCCGGGAAACATTCAGTACTTC	CASSSNPGNIQYF
NA	TRBV4-3	TRBJ2-7	NA	TGCGCCAGCAGCCAAGAGATTCAGAGGCCTTCCTACGAGCAGTACTTC	CASSQEIQRPSYEQYF